This T cell receptor (beta chain) was sequenced for a study of cytomegalovirus exposure and HLA in healthy donors. This PCR relied on a set of 60 Vbeta primers and 13 Jbeta primers. Clones were sequenced by immunoSEQ multiplex PCR, and TCRdb holds only the in-frame ones, with some missing. The sample includes 130,000 to 150,000 clones, around 79% of them seen just once. This clone was recorded a few times. The ends were cut back, 2 bases at V and 3 bases at J, with 11 bases in the middle. CDR1 is SGHTA, CDR2 FQGTGA, per germline. This CDR3 region has 15 residues. The sequencing input was PBMCs. This chain joins TRBV7-3 and TRBJ1-5; the D gene is possibly TRBD1 (5 bases). The source of this sequence is a male donor in good health and CMV-seronegative. CDR3: CASSLSGGSNQPQHF. DNA of the CDR3: TGTGCCAGCAGCTTATCCGGGGGATCCAATCAGCCCCAGCATTTT.